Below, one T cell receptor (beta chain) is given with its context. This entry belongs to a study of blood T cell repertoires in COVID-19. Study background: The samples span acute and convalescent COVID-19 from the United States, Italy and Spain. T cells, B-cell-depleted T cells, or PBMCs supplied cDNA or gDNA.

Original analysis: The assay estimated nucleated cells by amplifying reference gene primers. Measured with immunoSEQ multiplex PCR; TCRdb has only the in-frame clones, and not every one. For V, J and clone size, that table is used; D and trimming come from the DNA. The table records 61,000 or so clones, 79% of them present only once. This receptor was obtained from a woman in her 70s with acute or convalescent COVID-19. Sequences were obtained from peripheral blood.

The CDR3 loop is CASSLASAGSGNTIYF. CDR3 bases: TGTGCCAGCAGCTTAGCGTCGGCAGGGTCGGGAAACACCATATATTTT. The chain combines TRBV7-6 with TRBJ1-3; perhaps TRBD1 as D (5 bases). CDR1 is SGHVS, CDR2 FNYEAQ, per germline. The length of the CDR3 is 16 residues. V lost 0 bases and J 4 bases, leaving 13 bases between the germline ends.